The 23 T cell receptor beta chains below all came from one sample that was sequenced in a study of shared clonotypes between healthy human individuals. Assay: immunoSEQ multiplex PCR; the TCRdb copy retains only in-frame clones and omits some. The data contain nearly 750,000 clones, approximately 72% of them seen just once; the ten biggest clones take up roughly 1.8%. What was sequenced was memory CD4+ T cells sorted from blood. The subset was: CD45RA-negative fraction. These receptors all come from a woman aged 25-40 years in good health.

The rearrangement links TRBV10-3 to TRBJ1-1; 7 nucleotides line up with TRBD1. This CDR3 spans 16 amino acids. Losses at the gene ends were 4 bases for V and 1 base for J; bases not matched to a gene: 9. Germline values: CDR1 ENHRY, CDR2 SYGVKD. In nucleotides, the CDR3 is TGTGCCATCAGTGGAGAGTGGACAGGCGGGAACACTGAAGCTTTCTTT. Translating it yields CAISGEWTGGNTEAFF.

The rearrangement links TRBV7-9 to TRBJ1-1; D uncertain. V was trimmed by 1 base and J by 1 base, leaving 7 bases between them. Per the germline V gene, CDR1 is SEHNR and CDR2 is FQNEAQ (reference sequence). The CDR3 spans 14 residues. The DNA for the CDR3 is TGTGCCAGCAGCTTAGAGGCGGCGAACACTGAAGCTTTCTTT. Its translation is CASSLEAANTEAFF.

This clone was detected only a few times. The J gene is TRBJ1-1, the V gene TRBV19, with unresolved D. V was pared by 5 bases and J by 4 bases, with 11 bases between. This CDR3 has 13 residues. Germline lookup yields CDR1 LNHDA and CDR2 SQIVND (reference sequence). CDR3 in DNA: TGTGCCAGTAGTTGGAGGGCGGGCACTGAAGCTTTCTTT. This translates into CASSWRAGTEAFF.

This clone was detected only a few times. This chain uses TRBV5-1 with TRBJ1-1; TRBD1 matches 10 bases. CDR1 is SGHRS, CDR2 YFSETQ, per germline. After removal of 5 bases from V and 4 bases from J, the junction contained 5 bases not matched to a gene. The CDR3 contains 14 residues. As DNA, the CDR3 is TGCGCCAGCAGACGACAGGGGGCCGTCACTGAAGCTTTCTTT. It encodes CASRRQGAVTEAFF.

This sequence joins TRBV5-4 and TRBJ2-5, with 10 nucleotides matching TRBD1. V lost 3 bases and J lost 4; bases outside the gene matches: 6. CDR1 is SGHNT and CDR2 is YYREEE in the germline V gene (reference sequence). CDR3 length equals 15 residues. The CDR3 DNA is TGTGCCAGCAGCTCGGGACAGGGGAATGGAGAGACCCAGTACTTC. Protein: CASSSGQGNGETQYF.

The chain joins TRBV30 to TRBJ2-5; weak D call: TRBD1 (5 bases). CDR3 size: 14 residues. Germline values: CDR1 GTSNPN, CDR2 SVGIG (reference sequence). V was cut by 2 bases and J by 0 bases, with 10 bases left in between. CDR3 in amino acids: CAWSTGLYQETQYF. CDR3 sequence (DNA): TGTGCCTGGAGTACAGGTCTGTACCAAGAGACCCAGTACTTC.

Points on this clone: This may come from a read error, since a much larger clone is one base off. Additional DNA sequences in this sample encode the identical CDR3. The chain couples TRBV7-2 to TRBJ2-3; D remains unclear. Germline V CDR1 and CDR2: SGHTA, FQGNSA. Trimming stripped 2 bases from V and 0 bases from J, with 6 bases between. This CDR3 region has 14 residues. The CDR3 nucleotides read TGTGCCAGCAGCTTATATCTCAGCACAGATACGCAGTATTTT. It codes for CASSLYLSTDTQYF.

V is TRBV11-2 and J is TRBJ2-3; tentative D call: TRBD1 (5 bases). The CDR3 sequence is 13 residues long. V was cut by 1 base and J by 4 bases, with 6 bases left in between. Germline values: CDR1 SGHAT, CDR2 FQNNGV. Written as DNA, the CDR3 is TGTGCCAGCAGCTTAGTAGGGGCAGATACGCAGTATTTT. Amino acid sequence: CASSLVGADTQYF. Looking up the rest from reference TRBV11-2 and TRBJ2-3 gives the full variable domain: EAGVAQSPRYKIIEKRQSVAFWCNPISGHATLYWYQQILGQGPKLLIQFQNNGVVDDSQLPKDRFSAERLKGVDSTLKIQPAKLEDSAVYLCASSLVGADTQYFGPGTRLTVL.

To note about this clone: Other DNA sequences from this sample encode an identical CDR3 as well. V gene TRBV20-1 combines with J gene TRBJ2-1, with D unclear. The CDR3 covers 11 residues. Germline V gene sequence: CDR1 DFQATT, CDR2 SNEGSKA (reference sequence). V dropped 6 bases and J dropped 2 bases, with 5 bases sitting between them. The CDR3 bases are TGCAGTGCGAGGCCCTACAATGAGCAGTTCTTC. Its translation: CSARPYNEQFF.

The chain carries TRBV2 and TRBJ1-5; D is perhaps TRBD1 (5 bases). Trimming cost V 4 bases and J 1 base, with 8 bases left between them. Germline loops: CDR1 SNHLY, CDR2 FYNNEI. This CDR3 region has 14 residues. The CDR3 DNA reads TGTGCCAGCAGTGGTGGGACCAGCAATCAGCCCCAGCATTTT. This translates into CASSGGTSNQPQHF.

This clone showed up just a few times. Other nucleotide sequences from this sample produce the same CDR3. CDR3 amino acids: CASSLGALSNQPQHF. CDR3 nucleotide sequence: TGTGCCAGCAGCTTGGGGGCCTTGAGCAATCAGCCCCAGCATTTT. The chain is built from TRBV7-2 and TRBJ1-5; D possibly corresponds to TRBD1 (6 bases). The CDR3 length is 15 residues. Germline-derived CDR1 and CDR2 are SGHTA and FQGNSA. Trimming removed 3 bases at V and 1 base at J, with 10 bases between.

The J gene is TRBJ2-7, the V gene TRBV5-6; a possible D gene is TRBD1 (6 bases). This CDR3 comprises 15 residues. V gave up 1 base and J gave up 2 bases, with 13 bases separating them. The germline CDR1 and CDR2 sequences are SGHDT and YYEEEE. The CDR3 here is CASSLFSGAAYEQYF. CDR3 DNA sequence: TGTGCCAGCAGCTTGTTCTCAGGGGCGGCCTACGAGCAGTACTTC. The variable domain in full, with the rest retrieved from reference TRBV5-6 and TRBJ2-7, is DAGVTQSPTHLIKTRGQQVTLRCSPKSGHDTVSWYQQALGQGPQFIFQYYEEEERQRGNFPDRFSGHQFPNYSSELNVNALLLGDSALYLCASSLFSGAAYEQYFGPGTRLTVT.

This clone occurred many times. The chain carries TRBV28 and TRBJ2-3; TRBD2 matches at 8 bases. V lost 5 bases and J lost 5; bases outside the gene matches: 3. There are 13 residues in the CDR3. The germline V gene has CDR1 MDHEN and CDR2 SYDVKM. The CDR3 here is CASSRTSLDTQYF. CDR3 DNA sequence: TGTGCCAGCAGTAGGACTAGCTTAGATACGCAGTATTTT.

This chain joins TRBV9 and TRBJ2-3, with D unclear. Looked up from germline, CDR1 is SGDLS and CDR2 is YYNGEE. Trimming took 0 bases from V and 4 from J, leaving 6 bases between them. This CDR3 comprises 13 residues. The CDR3 nucleotides are TGTGCCAGCAGCGTAGATGGTCCAGATACGCAGTATTTT. As protein: CASSVDGPDTQYF.

V gene TRBV9 combines with J gene TRBJ2-5; possible D gene TRBD2, 6 bases. The CDR3 length is 15 residues. Looked up from germline, CDR1 is SGDLS and CDR2 is YYNGEE. Deletions cut 2 bases from V and 5 bases from J, with 16 bases between. CDR3 nucleotide sequence: TGTGCCAGCAGCGTCAGTGCGGGGAGGCCGGAGACCCAGTACTTC. Amino acids: CASSVSAGRPETQYF.

This chain's CDR3 is CSVEGVVGSSDTQYF. The CDR3 DNA sequence: TGCAGCGTTGAGGGCGTAGTAGGTTCGTCTGATACGCAGTATTTT. The chain is built from TRBV29-1 and TRBJ2-3; no reliable D call. V lost 3 bases to trimming and J lost 6 bases, with 19 bases between them. This CDR3 has 15 residues. Germline CDR1 reads SQVTM; CDR2 reads ANQGSEA.

The CDR3 DNA sequence: TGTGCCAGTAGTATAGTTCCGGGAAGCAGGGGGGCAGAGACCCAGTACTTC. Its translation: CASSIVPGSRGAETQYF. V gene TRBV19 combines with J gene TRBJ2-5, with a possible D match to TRBD1 (7 bases). Per the germline V gene, CDR1 is LNHDA and CDR2 is SQIVND (reference sequence). V was pared by 1 base and J by 4 bases, with 19 bases between. CDR3 length: 17 amino acids. Drawing the rest from reference TRBV19 and TRBJ2-5, the complete variable domain is DGGITQSPKYLFRKEGQNVTLSCEQNLNHDAMYWYRQDPGQGLRLIYYSQIVNDFQKGDIAEGYSVSREKKESFPLTVTSAQKNPTAFYLCASSIVPGSRGAETQYFGPGTRLLVL.

As for this clone: Because it lacks the conserved phenylalanine or tryptophan at the end, this CDR3 is likely a read error. V is TRBV7-6 and J is TRBJ1-1, with TRBD1 as a possible D gene (5 bases). Germline V CDR1 and CDR2: SGHVS, FNYEAQ. The CDR3 has 13 amino acids. With 1 base removed from V and 10 bases from J, the gap between germline ends came to 13 bases. The CDR3 bases are TGTGCCAGCAGCTTAGAGGCAGGGAGGGGAGCTTTCTCT. It yields the protein CASSLEAGRGAFS.

The chain employs TRBV6-6 and TRBJ2-7, with 9 bases identical to TRBD1. Trimming at V came to 4 bases and at J to 2 bases, leaving 6 bases not matched to a gene. Germline V gene lookup returns CDR1 MNHNY and CDR2 SVGAGI (reference sequence). CDR3 length: 15 amino acids. CDR3 residues: CASSSMTGGTYEQYF. The CDR3 nucleotides read TGTGCCAGCAGTTCTATGACAGGGGGTACCTACGAGCAGTACTTC.

The chain has TRBV5-5 and TRBJ2-2, with TRBD2 identical over 7 bases. V lost 10 bases to trimming and J lost 0 bases; unmatched junction nucleotides: 9. The CDR3 runs 15 residues. CDR1 is SGHKS and CDR2 is YYEKEE in the germline V gene (reference sequence). CDR3 sequence reads: CASGGRSTNTGELFF. The CDR3 DNA is TGTGCCTCCGGGGGGAGGTCCACGAACACCGGGGAGCTGTTTTTT.

The chain joins TRBV7-9 to TRBJ1-2, with TRBD1 identical over 7 bases. CDR3 length equals 13 residues. J gave up 8 bases and V 5 bases, and 8 bases lay outside the gene matches. Per the germline V gene, CDR1 is SEHNR and CDR2 is FQNEAQ (reference sequence). The CDR3 region has the DNA TGTGCCAGCAGCCCCGGGACAGACAGGGGCTACACCTTC. Translating gives CASSPGTDRGYTF.

The chain employs TRBV4-2 and TRBJ1-4; D is perhaps TRBD1 (5 bases). The germline V and J ends were trimmed by 1 base and 4 bases, with 10 bases remaining between them. Germline V gives CDR1 LGHNA, CDR2 YNFKEQ. The CDR3 runs 15 residues. CDR3 protein: CASSQVGEGNEKLFF. For the CDR3, the DNA is TGTGCCAGCAGCCAAGTGGGGGAAGGTAATGAAAAACTGTTTTTT.

For this clone: Being one base from a much bigger clone, this may be a read error. The J gene is TRBJ2-7, the V gene TRBV5-8; no reliable D call. This CDR3 spans 12 amino acids. V shed 1 base and J shed 3 bases, with 5 bases lying between them. Germline V lookup: CDR1 SGHTS, CDR2 YDEGEE. Written as DNA, the CDR3 is TGTGCCAGCAGCTTGTACAACTACGAGCAGTACTTC. Amino acid sequence: CASSLYNYEQYF.